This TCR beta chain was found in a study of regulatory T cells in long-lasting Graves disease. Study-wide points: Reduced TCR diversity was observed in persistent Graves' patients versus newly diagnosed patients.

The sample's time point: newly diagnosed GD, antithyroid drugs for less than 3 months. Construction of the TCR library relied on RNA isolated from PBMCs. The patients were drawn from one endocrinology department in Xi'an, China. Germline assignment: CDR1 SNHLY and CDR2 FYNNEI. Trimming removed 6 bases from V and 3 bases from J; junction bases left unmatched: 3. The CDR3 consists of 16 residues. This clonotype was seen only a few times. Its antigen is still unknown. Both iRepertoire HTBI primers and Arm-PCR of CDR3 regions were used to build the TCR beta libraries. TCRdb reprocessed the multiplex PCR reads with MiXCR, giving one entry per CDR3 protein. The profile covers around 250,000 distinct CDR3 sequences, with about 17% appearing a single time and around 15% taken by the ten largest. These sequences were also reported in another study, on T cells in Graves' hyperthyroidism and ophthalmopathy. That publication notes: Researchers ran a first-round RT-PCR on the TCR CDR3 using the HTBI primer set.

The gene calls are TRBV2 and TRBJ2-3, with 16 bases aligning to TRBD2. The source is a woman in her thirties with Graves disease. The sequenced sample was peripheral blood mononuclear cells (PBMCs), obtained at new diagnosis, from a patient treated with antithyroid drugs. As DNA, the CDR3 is TGTGCCAGCAGGAAGGGACTAGCGGGGGGGACAGATACGCAGTATTTT. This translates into CASRKGLAGGTDTQYF.